This T cell receptor (beta chain) stems from a study of T cell responses to AZD1222 COVID-19 vaccine. Trimming took 11 bases from V and 3 from J; bases not matched to a gene: 16. The germline CDR1 and CDR2 sequences are MDHEN and SYDVKM. This CDR3 has 18 amino acids. As to this clone: The antigen is unknown.

Method: immunoSEQ multiplex PCR; TCRdb's copy keeps in-frame clones and lacks some. The repertoire has about 70,000 clones, around four fifths of them found once; the top ten carry roughly 6%. Findings of the study overall: Just a handful of AZD1222 recipients tested seropositive at baseline. Epitopes outside B.1.351 and B.1.1.7 mutated regions reportedly drew nearly half of spike TCRs. Repertoire sampling occurred only after the peak T cell response. Clonal diversity was possibly underestimated, and the donors were mostly white British, with more females.

The sequence was collected from an adult who received the AZD1222 COVID-19 vaccine. Sequences were derived from peripheral blood, sampled 28 days after the second AZD1222 dose. The chain has TRBV28 and TRBJ2-2; TRBD2 matches at 12 bases. CDR3 residues: CAGPGGTSGGKDTGELFF. Written as DNA, the CDR3 is TGTGCCGGCCCCGGGGGCACTAGCGGGGGGAAAGACACCGGGGAGCTGTTTTTT. Supplemented by reference TRBV28 and TRBJ2-2, the full variable domain reads DVKVTQSSRYLVKRTGEKVFLECVQDMDHENMFWYRQDPGLGLRLIYFSYDVKMKEKGDIPEGYSVSREKKERFSLILESASTNQTSMYLCAGPGGTSGGKDTGELFFGEGSRLTVL.